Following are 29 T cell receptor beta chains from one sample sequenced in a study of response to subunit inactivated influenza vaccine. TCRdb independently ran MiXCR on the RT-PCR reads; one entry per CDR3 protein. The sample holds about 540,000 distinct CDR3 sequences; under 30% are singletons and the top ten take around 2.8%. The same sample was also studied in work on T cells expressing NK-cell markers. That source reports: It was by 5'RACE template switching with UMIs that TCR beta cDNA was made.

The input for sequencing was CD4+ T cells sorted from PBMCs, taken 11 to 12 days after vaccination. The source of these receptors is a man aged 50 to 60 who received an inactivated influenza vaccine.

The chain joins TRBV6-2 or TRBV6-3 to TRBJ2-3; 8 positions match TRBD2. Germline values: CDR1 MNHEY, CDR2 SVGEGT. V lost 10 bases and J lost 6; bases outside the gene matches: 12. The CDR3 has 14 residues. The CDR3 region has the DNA TGTGCCACCGCGAGCGGGGGCATTGGGGATACGCAGTATTTT. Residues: CATASGGIGDTQYF.

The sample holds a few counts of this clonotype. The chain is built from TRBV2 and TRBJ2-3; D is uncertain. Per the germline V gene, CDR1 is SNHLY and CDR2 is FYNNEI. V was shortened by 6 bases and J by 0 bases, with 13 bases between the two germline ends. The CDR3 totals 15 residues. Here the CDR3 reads CASRLNTQSTDTQYF. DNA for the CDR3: TGTGCCAGCAGGCTAAATACCCAGAGCACAGATACGCAGTATTTT.

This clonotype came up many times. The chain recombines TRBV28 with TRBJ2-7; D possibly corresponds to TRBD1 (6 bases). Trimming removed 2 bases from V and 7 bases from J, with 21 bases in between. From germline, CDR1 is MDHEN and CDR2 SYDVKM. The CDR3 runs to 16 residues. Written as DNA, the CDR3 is TGTGCCAGCAGTTTACTTGCCCTCAACTCAAGGGGGGAGCAGTACTTC. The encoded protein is CASSLLALNSRGEQYF.

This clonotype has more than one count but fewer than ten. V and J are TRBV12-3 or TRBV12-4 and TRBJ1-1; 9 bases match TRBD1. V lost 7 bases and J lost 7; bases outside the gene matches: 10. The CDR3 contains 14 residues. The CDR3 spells CASILGQGGGEAFF. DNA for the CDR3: TGTGCCAGCATTCTGGGACAGGGCGGCGGTGAAGCTTTCTTT.

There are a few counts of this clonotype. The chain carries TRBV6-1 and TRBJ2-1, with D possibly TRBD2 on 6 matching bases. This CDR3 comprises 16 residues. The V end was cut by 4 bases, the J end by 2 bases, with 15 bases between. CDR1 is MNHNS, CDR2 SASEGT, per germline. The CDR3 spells CASSVNPRGTYNEQFF. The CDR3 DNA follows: TGTGCCAGCAGTGTGAACCCCCGGGGGACCTACAATGAGCAGTTCTTC.

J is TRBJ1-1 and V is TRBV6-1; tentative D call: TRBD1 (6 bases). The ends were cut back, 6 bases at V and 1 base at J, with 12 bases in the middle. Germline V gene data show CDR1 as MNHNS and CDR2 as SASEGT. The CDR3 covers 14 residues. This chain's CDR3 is CASRTKTGNTEAFF. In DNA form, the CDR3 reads TGTGCCAGCAGAACGAAGACAGGGAACACTGAAGCTTTCTTT.

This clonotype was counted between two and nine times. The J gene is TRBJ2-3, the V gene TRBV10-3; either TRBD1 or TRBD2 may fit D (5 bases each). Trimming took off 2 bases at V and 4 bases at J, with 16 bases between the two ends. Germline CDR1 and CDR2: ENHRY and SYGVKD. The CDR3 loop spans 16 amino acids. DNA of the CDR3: TGTGCCATCAGTGAGAGAGGGACCCCGGGCGCAGATACGCAGTATTTT. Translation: CAISERGTPGADTQYF.

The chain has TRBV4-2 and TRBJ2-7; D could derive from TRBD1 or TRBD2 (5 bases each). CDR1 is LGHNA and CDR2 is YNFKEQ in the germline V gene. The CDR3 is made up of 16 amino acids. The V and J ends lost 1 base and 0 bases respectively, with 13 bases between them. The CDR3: CASSQGGTLSSYEQYF. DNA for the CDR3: TGTGCCAGCAGCCAAGGAGGGACGTTAAGCTCCTACGAGCAGTACTTC.

Written as DNA, the CDR3 is TGCAGTGCTTCCCTAGCCAAAAACATTCAGTACTTC. Its protein is CSASLAKNIQYF. The chain recombines TRBV20-1 with TRBJ2-4; D remains ambiguous. V dropped 5 bases and J dropped 0 bases, with 5 bases sitting between them. CDR1 and CDR2 from the germline V gene are DFQATT and SNEGSKA (reference sequence). The CDR3 runs to 12 residues.

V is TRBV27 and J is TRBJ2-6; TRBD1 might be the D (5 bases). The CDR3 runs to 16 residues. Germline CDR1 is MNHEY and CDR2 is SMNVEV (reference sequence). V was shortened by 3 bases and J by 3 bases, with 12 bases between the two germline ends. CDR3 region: CASSFIIGDGANVLTF. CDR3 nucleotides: TGTGCCAGCAGTTTTATAATAGGGGATGGGGCCAACGTCCTGACTTTC.

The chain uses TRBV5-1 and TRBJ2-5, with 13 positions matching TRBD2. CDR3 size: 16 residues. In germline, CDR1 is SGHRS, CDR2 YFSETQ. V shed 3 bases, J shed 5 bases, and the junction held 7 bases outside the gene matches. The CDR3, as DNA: TGCGCCAGCAGCTCGACTAGCGGGGGGCCTCGGGAGACCCAGTACTTC. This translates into CASSSTSGGPRETQYF.

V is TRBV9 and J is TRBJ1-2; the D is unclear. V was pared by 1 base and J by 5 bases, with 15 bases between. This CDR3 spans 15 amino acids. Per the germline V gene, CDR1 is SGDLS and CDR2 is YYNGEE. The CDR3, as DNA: TGTGCCAGCAGCGTAAACCCCGCCAGTAGGTATGGCTACACCTTC. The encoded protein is CASSVNPASRYGYTF.

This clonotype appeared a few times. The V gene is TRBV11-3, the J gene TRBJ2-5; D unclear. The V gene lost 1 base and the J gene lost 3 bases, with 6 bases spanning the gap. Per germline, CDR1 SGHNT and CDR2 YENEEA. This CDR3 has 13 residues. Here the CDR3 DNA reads TGTGCCAGCAGCTTAGCGGCGGAAGAGACCCAGTACTTC. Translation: CASSLAAEETQYF.

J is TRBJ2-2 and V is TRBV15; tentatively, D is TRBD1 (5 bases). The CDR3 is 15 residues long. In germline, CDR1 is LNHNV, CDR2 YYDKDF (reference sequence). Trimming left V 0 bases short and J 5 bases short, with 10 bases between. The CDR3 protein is CATSREIGVTGELFF. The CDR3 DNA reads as TGTGCCACCAGCAGAGAAATAGGGGTTACCGGGGAGCTGTTTTTT.

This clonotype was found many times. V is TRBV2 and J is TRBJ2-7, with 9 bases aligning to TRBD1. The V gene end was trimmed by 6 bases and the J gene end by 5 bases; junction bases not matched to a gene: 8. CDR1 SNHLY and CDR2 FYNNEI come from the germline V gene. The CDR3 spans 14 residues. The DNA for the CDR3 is TGTGCCAGCAGCCGTGGGGACAGGGTGGACGAGCAGTACTTC. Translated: CASSRGDRVDEQYF.

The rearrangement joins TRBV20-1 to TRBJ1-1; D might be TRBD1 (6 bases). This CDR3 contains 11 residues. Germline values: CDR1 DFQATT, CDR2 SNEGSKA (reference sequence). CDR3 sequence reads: CTARGGTEAFF. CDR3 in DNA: TGCACCGCAAGGGGGGGCACTGAAGCTTTCTTT.

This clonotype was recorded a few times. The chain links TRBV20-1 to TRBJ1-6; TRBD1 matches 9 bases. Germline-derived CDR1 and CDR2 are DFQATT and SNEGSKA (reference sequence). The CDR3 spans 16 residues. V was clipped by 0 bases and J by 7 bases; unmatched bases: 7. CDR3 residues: CSAREQNRGQNSPLHF. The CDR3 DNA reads TGCAGTGCTAGAGAGCAGAACAGGGGGCAGAATTCACCCCTCCACTTT.

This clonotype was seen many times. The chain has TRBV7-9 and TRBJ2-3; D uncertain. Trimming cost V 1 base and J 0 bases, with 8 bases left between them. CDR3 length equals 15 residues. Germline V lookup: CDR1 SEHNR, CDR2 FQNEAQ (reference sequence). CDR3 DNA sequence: TGTGCCAGCAGCTTAGATGGGGTTAGCACAGATACGCAGTATTTT. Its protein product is CASSLDGVSTDTQYF.

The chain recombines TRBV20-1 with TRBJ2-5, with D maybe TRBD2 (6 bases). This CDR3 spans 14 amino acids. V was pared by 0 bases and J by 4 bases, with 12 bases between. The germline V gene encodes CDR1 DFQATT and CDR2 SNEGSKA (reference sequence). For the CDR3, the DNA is TGCAGTGCTAGAGATTCGCGGGATGTAGAGACCCAGTACTTC. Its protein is CSARDSRDVETQYF.

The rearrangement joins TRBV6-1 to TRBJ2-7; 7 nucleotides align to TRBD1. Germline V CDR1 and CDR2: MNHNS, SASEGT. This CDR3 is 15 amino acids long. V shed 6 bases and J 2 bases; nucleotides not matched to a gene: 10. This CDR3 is CASRTRTGAAYEQYF. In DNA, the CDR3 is TGTGCCAGCAGAACAAGGACAGGAGCTGCCTACGAGCAGTACTTC.

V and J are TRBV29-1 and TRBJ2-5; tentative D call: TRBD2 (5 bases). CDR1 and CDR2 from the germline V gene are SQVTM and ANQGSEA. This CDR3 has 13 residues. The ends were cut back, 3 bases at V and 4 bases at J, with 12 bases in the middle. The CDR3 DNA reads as TGCAGCGTTGATCGGGGTTTAACAGAGACCCAGTACTTC. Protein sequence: CSVDRGLTETQYF.

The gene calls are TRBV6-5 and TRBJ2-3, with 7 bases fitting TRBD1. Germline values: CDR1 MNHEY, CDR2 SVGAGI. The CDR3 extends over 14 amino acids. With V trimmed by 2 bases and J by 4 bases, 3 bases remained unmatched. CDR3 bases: TGTGCCAGCAGTTACAGGGGGCGCCCAGATACGCAGTATTTT. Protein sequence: CASSYRGRPDTQYF.

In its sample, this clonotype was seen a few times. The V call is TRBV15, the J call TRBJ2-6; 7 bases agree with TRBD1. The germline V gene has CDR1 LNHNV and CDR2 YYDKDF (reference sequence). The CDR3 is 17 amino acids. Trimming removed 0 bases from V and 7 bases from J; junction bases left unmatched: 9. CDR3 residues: CATSRDWRQGGANVLTF. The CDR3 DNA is TGTGCCACCAGCAGAGATTGGAGACAGGGTGGTGCCAACGTCCTGACTTTC.

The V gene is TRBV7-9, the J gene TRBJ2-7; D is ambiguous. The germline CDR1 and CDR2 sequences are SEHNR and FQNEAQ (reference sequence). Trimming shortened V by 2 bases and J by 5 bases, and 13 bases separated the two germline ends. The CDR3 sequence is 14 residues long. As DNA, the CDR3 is TGTGCCAGCAGCTTATTGTCACTTCAGGACGAGCAGTACTTC. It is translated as CASSLLSLQDEQYF.

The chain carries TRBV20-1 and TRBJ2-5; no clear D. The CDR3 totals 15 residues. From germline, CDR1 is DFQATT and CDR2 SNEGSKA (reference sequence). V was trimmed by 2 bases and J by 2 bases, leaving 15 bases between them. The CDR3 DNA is TGCAGTGCTAGAAATATCGGTGGCTTTCAAGAGACCCAGTACTTC. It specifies CSARNIGGFQETQYF.

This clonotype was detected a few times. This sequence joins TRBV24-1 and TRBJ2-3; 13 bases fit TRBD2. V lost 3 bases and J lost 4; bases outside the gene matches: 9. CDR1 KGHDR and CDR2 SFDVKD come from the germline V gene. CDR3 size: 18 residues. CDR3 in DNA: TGTGCCACCAGTGATCCTGGGACTAGCGGGATTGCAGCAGATACGCAGTATTTT. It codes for CATSDPGTSGIAADTQYF.

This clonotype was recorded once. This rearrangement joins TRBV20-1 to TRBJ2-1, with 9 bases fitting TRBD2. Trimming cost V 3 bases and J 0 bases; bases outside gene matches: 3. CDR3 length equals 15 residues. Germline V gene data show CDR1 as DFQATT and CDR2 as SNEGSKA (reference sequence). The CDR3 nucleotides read TGCAGTGCTAGGAGCGGGAGGCTCTCCTACAATGAGCAGTTCTTC. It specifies CSARSGRLSYNEQFF.

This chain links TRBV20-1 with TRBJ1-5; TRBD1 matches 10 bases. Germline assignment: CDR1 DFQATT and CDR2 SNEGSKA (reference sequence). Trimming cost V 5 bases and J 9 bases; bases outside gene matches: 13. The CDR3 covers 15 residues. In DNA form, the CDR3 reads TGCAGTGCTTACCCAACGACAGGGGGCGGGTCGCCCCAGCATTTT. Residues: CSAYPTTGGGSPQHF.

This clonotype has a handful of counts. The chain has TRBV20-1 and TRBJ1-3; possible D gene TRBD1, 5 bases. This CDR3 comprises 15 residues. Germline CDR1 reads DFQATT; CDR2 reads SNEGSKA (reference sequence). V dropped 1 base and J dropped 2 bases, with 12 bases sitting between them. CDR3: CSARAGGAPGNTIYF. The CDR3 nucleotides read TGCAGTGCTAGAGCCGGAGGGGCTCCTGGAAACACCATATATTTT.